The clone carrying this TCR beta chain is a singleton in its sample. The antigen remains undetermined. TCRdb's table, derived via immunoSEQ multiplex PCR, lists solely in-frame clones and lacks some. This table has about 110,000 clones, about 80% appearing once. The record originates from a study of T cell responses to AZD1222 COVID-19 vaccine. General study findings and limits: At 160-218 and 743-854, vaccine-associated CD4 TCRs were dominant, and they spanned spike. Only after the peak T cell response were repertoires sampled. Rises in breadth and depth of Spike-specific TCRs came after two AZD1222 doses.

CDR3 length: 15 amino acids. Germline-derived CDR1 and CDR2 are SGHTA and FQGNSA. After removal of 0 bases from V and 4 bases from J, the junction contained 3 bases not matched to a gene. This chain uses TRBV7-2 with TRBJ2-1, with 7 bases lining up with TRBD2. This sequence was found in an adult in good health. The sample in question was peripheral blood, obtained on day 0 of AZD1222 vaccination. The CDR3 bases are TGTGCCAGCAGCTTAGCAGCGGGGCTATACAATGAGCAGTTCTTC. Residues: CASSLAAGLYNEQFF. Complete variable domain (other parts from reference TRBV7-2 and TRBJ2-1): GAGVSQSPSNKVTEKGKDVELRCDPISGHTALYWYRQSLGQGLEFLIYFQGNSAPDKSGLPSDRFSAERTGGSVSTLTIQRTQQEDSAVYLCASSLAAGLYNEQFFGPGTRLTVL.